A single sample is the source of the 29 T cell receptor beta chains below, sequenced in a study of early T cells in non-severe SARS-CoV-2 infection (dated by TCRdb to about 2021). Library prep was done by 5' RACE. The instrument given in TCRdb is NextSeq 500. Using fastp at Q25 and MiXCR, TCRdb reprocessed the public reads and kept productive beta chains. CDR3 protein sequences are deduplicated, and each keeps its most common genes and DNA. This sample has about 80,000 distinct CDR3 sequences in its table, and approximately 5% of those were observed once. The top ten hold around 7.3% of the sample. Specimen: whole blood, collected at baseline. The receptors shown here come from an adult who was a healthcare worker with PCR-confirmed SARS-CoV-2 infection or an uninfected control (not recorded which).

CDR3 DNA sequence: TGTGCTAGTGGCAGATCAGGGATTGCAGATACGCAGTATTTT. It encodes CASGRSGIADTQYF. The V and J genes are TRBV12-5 and TRBJ2-3, with D possibly being TRBD1 (5 bases). Trimming pared 6 bases from V and 4 bases from J, leaving 14 bases between. The V gene's germline CDR1 is LGHNT and CDR2 FRNRAP. This CDR3 spans 14 amino acids.

This clonotype was detected only a few times. The chain links TRBV15 to TRBJ1-6, with TRBD1 identical over 7 bases. Germline CDR1 is LNHNV and CDR2 is YYDKDF (reference sequence). Trimming cost V 4 bases and J 0 bases; bases outside gene matches: 15. The CDR3 totals 20 residues. The CDR3 sequence: CATSTRQDRPWSSYNSPLHF. Here the CDR3 DNA reads TGTGCCACCAGCACCCGCCAGGACAGGCCGTGGAGCTCCTATAATTCACCCCTCCACTTT.

This clonotype has a count of ten or more. Because the CDR3 is missing its conserved closing phenylalanine or tryptophan, this is likely a read error. The limits of the CDR3 on the DNA are not certain, so only TCRdb's listed CDR3 is given. The genes are TRBV27 and TRBJ2-7. In germline, CDR1 is MNHEY, CDR2 SMNVEV (reference sequence). The CDR3 length equals 9 residues, ends included. CDR3 sequence reads: CASSSWFSL.

This clonotype was seen many times. The chain links TRBV6-1 to TRBJ2-7; 9 bases map to TRBD1. V shed 9 bases and J 3 bases; nucleotides not matched to a gene: 3. This CDR3 is 12 amino acids long. Germline CDR1 is MNHNS and CDR2 is SASEGT. The CDR3 protein is CASPGQGYEQYF. CDR3 nucleotide sequence: TGTGCCAGTCCGGGACAGGGCTACGAGCAGTACTTC.

The chain is built from TRBV11-2 and TRBJ2-5, with TRBD2 matching over 8 bases. The V gene end was trimmed by 5 bases and the J gene end by 7 bases; junction bases not matched to a gene: 9. The CDR3 is 14 amino acids. Germline assignment: CDR1 SGHAT and CDR2 FQNNGV. CDR3 sequence (DNA): TGTGCCAGCAGCCTAAGCGGGAGAATTGGGACCCAGTACTTC. It translates to CASSLSGRIGTQYF.

The sample holds many counts of this clonotype. The V gene is TRBV30, the J gene TRBJ2-3, with D unresolved. V lost 0 bases, J lost 9 bases, and 13 bases lay in between. CDR3 length: 13 residues. CDR1 and CDR2 (germline): GTSNPN, SVGIG (reference sequence). The CDR3 reads CAWSVGRRTTQYF. In nucleotides, the CDR3 is TGTGCCTGGAGTGTCGGTCGGCGAACCACGCAGTATTTT.

This clonotype was detected ten times or more. The V call is TRBV7-2, the J call TRBJ2-5; D may be TRBD1 (6 bases). This CDR3 contains 15 residues. Germline CDR1 SGHTA, CDR2 FQGNSA. Trimming removed 1 base at V and 1 base at J, with 10 bases between. The CDR3 sequence is CASSLGGPLQETQYF. CDR3 coding DNA: TGTGCCAGCAGCTTAGGGGGGCCCCTCCAAGAGACCCAGTACTTC.

The rearrangement uses TRBV6-5 and TRBJ1-4; the D gene is possibly TRBD1 (5 bases). In germline, CDR1 is MNHEY, CDR2 SVGAGI. The CDR3 totals 13 residues. With 5 bases removed from V and 5 bases from J, the gap between germline ends came to 9 bases. The CDR3 here is CASSRRQNEKLFF. CDR3 DNA sequence: TGTGCCAGCAGTCGTCGACAGAATGAAAAACTGTTTTTT.

This clonotype occurred many times. One junction end disagrees with the germline gene, perhaps due to a read error. The V call is TRBV7-3, the J call TRBJ2-1; 9 positions match TRBD2. CDR1 and CDR2 (germline): SGHTA, FQGTGA. The CDR3 has 14 amino acids. CDR3 coding DNA: TGTGCCACCAGCGCGATAGCGGGAGTCAATGAGCAGTTCTTC. Translated, it gives CATSAIAGVNEQFF. The whole variable domain, filled in from reference TRBV7-3 and TRBJ2-1, reads GAGVSQTPSNKVTEKGKYVELRCDPISGHTALYWYRQSLGQGPEFLIYFQGTGAADDSGLPNDRFFAVRPEGSVSTLKIQRTERGDSAVYLCATSAIAGVNEQFFGPGTRLTVL.

This clonotype was counted a few times. The chain has TRBV13 and TRBJ1-5; D might be TRBD1 (5 bases). Germline CDR1 is PRHDT and CDR2 is FYEKMQ (reference sequence). This CDR3 comprises 14 residues. The ends were cut back, 2 bases at V and 4 bases at J, with 9 bases in the middle. The CDR3 sequence: CASSLRGVNQPQHF. DNA of the CDR3: TGTGCCAGCAGCTTACGGGGGGTGAATCAGCCCCAGCATTTT.

A few counts support this clonotype. The V and J genes are TRBV12-3 or TRBV12-4 and TRBJ2-2; D might be TRBD2 (6 bases). With 7 bases removed from V and 3 bases from J, the gap between germline ends came to 15 bases. The CDR3 has 15 amino acids. The CDR3 region has the DNA TGTGCCAGCACCCGAAGACTAGACGACACCGGGGAGCTGTTTTTT. Its protein is CASTRRLDDTGELFF.

In its sample, this clonotype was seen many times. The chain joins TRBV7-9 to TRBJ2-7, with D uncertain. CDR3 size: 16 residues. CDR1 is SEHNR, CDR2 FQNEAQ, per germline (reference sequence). V gave up 0 bases and J gave up 4 bases, with 16 bases separating them. In DNA, the CDR3 is TGTGCCAGCAGCTTAGCAGGAGAACTTGACGGGTACGAGCAGTACTTC. Translation gives CASSLAGELDGYEQYF. Full variable domain (rest looked up from reference TRBV7-9 and TRBJ2-7): DTGVSQNPRHKITKRGQNVTFRCDPISEHNRLYWYRQTLGQGPEFLTYFQNEAQLEKSRLLSDRFSAERPKGSFSTLEIQRTEQGDSAMYLCASSLAGELDGYEQYFGPGTRLTVT.

This clonotype was observed a few times. The CDR3 here is CAWSVRPANYWDTEAFF. CDR3 in DNA: TGTGCCTGGAGTGTACGCCCGGCTAACTACTGGGACACTGAAGCTTTCTTT. V is TRBV30 and J is TRBJ1-1; D gene unclear. The V end was cut by 0 bases, the J end by 3 bases, with 20 bases between. This CDR3 comprises 17 residues. Germline CDR1 GTSNPN, CDR2 SVGIG (reference sequence).

This clonotype has just a few counts. V gene TRBV7-6 combines with J gene TRBJ1-1; D remains ambiguous. The V end lost 1 base, the J end lost 6 bases, and 6 bases lay between the germline ends. The germline gives CDR1 SGHVS, CDR2 FNYEAQ. The CDR3 runs 12 residues. In DNA, the CDR3 is TGTGCCAGCAGCTTAGGTGGAGCTGAAGCTTTCTTT. Its translation: CASSLGGAEAFF.

This clonotype was observed a few times. The chain recombines TRBV6-6 with TRBJ1-2; no definite D call. V was clipped by 6 bases and J by 4 bases, with 15 bases between them. The CDR3 contains 14 residues. In germline, CDR1 is MNHNY, CDR2 SVGAGI (reference sequence). CDR3 nucleotide sequence: TGTGCCAGCAGCCCTGGTGGCAGCCTCTATGGCTACACCTTC. This gives the protein CASSPGGSLYGYTF.

This chain uses TRBV27 with TRBJ2-7, with 11 bases lining up with TRBD1. This CDR3 has 13 residues. From germline, CDR1 is MNHEY and CDR2 SMNVEV (reference sequence). The V gene end was trimmed by 3 bases and the J gene end by 7 bases; junction bases not matched to a gene: 2. In DNA, the CDR3 is TGTGCCAGCAGTTTGGACAGGGGGCGGGAGCAGTACTTC. It codes for CASSLDRGREQYF.

At least ten counts were recorded for this clonotype. The V call is TRBV27, the J call TRBJ1-5; 8 positions agree with TRBD1. Per germline, CDR1 MNHEY and CDR2 SMNVEV (reference sequence). Trimming at V came to 2 bases and at J to 4 bases, leaving 1 base not matched to a gene. This CDR3 is 14 amino acids long. The CDR3 coding sequence is TGTGCCAGCAGTTTAAGACAGGGGAATCAGCCCCAGCATTTT. Protein sequence: CASSLRQGNQPQHF.

The table lists this clonotype with many counts. The rearrangement joins TRBV27 to TRBJ1-3; 7 bases map to TRBD1. V gave up 5 bases and J gave up 0 bases; unmatched junction bases: 1. This CDR3 has 14 residues. Germline CDR1 is MNHEY and CDR2 is SMNVEV (reference sequence). This chain's CDR3 is CASSRQGSGNTIYF. The CDR3 nucleotides are TGTGCCAGCAGTCGACAGGGCTCTGGAAACACCATATATTTT.

This clonotype came up a few times. One end of the junction varies from germline; a read error may be responsible. The J gene is TRBJ1-4, the V gene TRBV30; D remains ambiguous. The CDR3 extends over 10 amino acids. Looked up from germline, CDR1 is GTSNPN and CDR2 is SVGIG (reference sequence). This CDR3 reads CAGRNEKLFF. CDR3 nucleotides: TGTGCCGGGAGGAATGAAAAACTGTTTTTT.

The chain has TRBV11-2 and TRBJ2-2; 9 bases align to TRBD2. CDR1 is SGHAT and CDR2 is FQNNGV in the germline V gene. Unmatched junction bases numbered 8, after V lost 1 base and J lost 8 bases. This CDR3 comprises 16 residues. Here the CDR3 DNA reads TGTGCCAGCAGCTTAGTTGCGGGAGGGCCGTCAGGGGAGCTGTTTTTT. It is translated as CASSLVAGGPSGELFF.

In its sample, this clonotype was seen many times. Here the CDR3 DNA reads TGCTCAAGCCCGGGACCCGGCACAGATACGCAGTATTTT. It codes for CSSPGPGTDTQYF. The chain recombines TRBV20-1 with TRBJ2-3, with D possibly called TRBD1 or TRBD2 (5 bases each). Germline CDR1 DFQATT, CDR2 SNEGSKA (reference sequence). The CDR3 contains 13 residues.

This clonotype was picked up a small number of times. This sequence joins TRBV12-3 or TRBV12-4 and TRBJ2-5; D remains ambiguous. This CDR3 region has 15 residues. Trimming took 1 base from V and 7 from J, leaving 16 bases between them. The DNA of the CDR3 is TGTGCCAGCAGTTTAGGCTACAGCCCGAAGGGGACCCAGTACTTC. Amino acid sequence: CASSLGYSPKGTQYF.

This clonotype appeared a few times. The V and J genes are TRBV7-9 and TRBJ1-4; D is unresolved. V lost 4 bases to trimming and J lost 0 bases, with 9 bases between them. The V gene's germline CDR1 is SEHNR and CDR2 FQNEAQ (reference sequence). The CDR3 runs 15 residues. The CDR3 sequence is CASSSHFATNEKLFF. The CDR3 bases are TGTGCCAGCAGCTCCCACTTTGCAACTAATGAAAAACTGTTTTTT.

This clonotype was detected a few times. V gene TRBV12-3 or TRBV12-4 combines with J gene TRBJ2-1; perhaps TRBD1 as D (5 bases). The ends were cut back, 6 bases at V and 4 bases at J, with 13 bases in the middle. The CDR3 runs to 14 residues. CDR3 nucleotides: TGTGCCAGCAGCCCTAGACAGCTGTACAATGAGCAGTTCTTC. Amino acid sequence: CASSPRQLYNEQFF.

The gene calls are TRBV2 and TRBJ2-4, with D tentatively TRBD1 or TRBD2 (5 bases each). The V end lost 8 bases, the J end lost 8 bases, and 19 bases lay between the germline ends. Germline V gene sequence: CDR1 SNHLY, CDR2 FYNNEI. This CDR3 is built from 14 residues. This CDR3 reads CASGGTSRQDIQYF. The DNA for the CDR3 is TGTGCCAGCGGTGGGACCTCTCGGCAGGACATTCAGTACTTC.

This clonotype was recorded at least ten times. V usage is TRBV6-1 and J usage is TRBJ2-1, with D tentatively TRBD2 (5 bases). The germline V gene encodes CDR1 MNHNS and CDR2 SASEGT. CDR3 length equals 13 residues. V shed 2 bases and J shed 6 bases, with 8 bases lying between them. The CDR3 sequence is CASSEFGVNEQFF. The CDR3 DNA sequence: TGTGCCAGCAGTGAATTCGGGGTCAATGAGCAGTTCTTC.

This chain connects TRBV7-2 to TRBJ2-2, with D unresolved. This CDR3 region has 15 residues. Per the germline V gene, CDR1 is SGHTA and CDR2 is FQGNSA. With 4 bases removed from V and 6 bases from J, the gap between germline ends came to 15 bases. The CDR3 reads CASSSPPVGSGELFF. The CDR3 bases are TGTGCCAGCAGCTCCCCCCCGGTTGGTTCCGGGGAGCTGTTTTTT.

This clonotype has at least ten counts. The J gene is TRBJ2-5, the V gene TRBV20-1; TRBD1 agrees at 7 bases. CDR1 is DFQATT and CDR2 is SNEGSKA in the germline V gene (reference sequence). The junction had 5 bases not matched to a gene; V was cut back by 5 bases and J by 5 bases. CDR3 length: 12 residues. The CDR3 reads CSAYTGAETQYF. The CDR3 nucleotides are TGCAGTGCTTACACAGGGGCCGAGACCCAGTACTTC.

This clonotype was counted at least ten times. The V gene is TRBV2, the J gene TRBJ2-1; D uncertain. This CDR3 is built from 14 residues. Trimming pared 4 bases from V and 9 bases from J, leaving 16 bases between. Germline assignment: CDR1 SNHLY and CDR2 FYNNEI. CDR3 sequence: CASSVRVDLGEQFF. CDR3 DNA: TGTGCCAGCAGTGTTAGGGTCGACCTCGGTGAGCAGTTCTTC.